Following are 27 T cell receptor beta chains from one sample sequenced in a study of shared T cell receptors in the human thymus. The repertoire was sequenced with immunoSEQ multiplex PCR; TCRdb's copy has only in-frame clones and lacks some. The table has 700,000 or so clones, 70% to 90% seen once. This sample was also put to use in a study of human thymus T cells.

Sample: thymocytes. These receptors were collected from a girl under three years old with a congenital heart defect.

The chain couples TRBV9 to TRBJ1-2; possibly TRBD1 for D (6 bases). Germline V gene sequence: CDR1 SGDLS, CDR2 YYNGEE. V dropped 3 bases and J dropped 1 base, with 13 bases sitting between them. The CDR3 covers 15 residues. The CDR3 spells CASSALGQHNYGYTF. The CDR3 coding sequence is TGTGCCAGCAGCGCATTAGGACAGCATAACTATGGCTACACCTTC.

The genes are TRBV19 and TRBJ1-1; a possible D gene is TRBD1 (6 bases). Germline-derived CDR1 and CDR2 are LNHDA and SQIVND (reference sequence). The CDR3 has 14 amino acids. The V gene lost 5 bases and the J gene lost 3 bases, with 13 bases spanning the gap. The CDR3 loop reads CASSAGTGYTEAFF. The CDR3 coding sequence is TGTGCCAGTAGTGCCGGAACAGGGTACACTGAAGCTTTCTTT.

Here the CDR3 DNA reads TGTGCCAGCAGTGGGACAACTTGTGAAGCTTTCTTT. It is translated as CASSGTTCEAFF. The chain links TRBV25-1 to TRBJ1-1, with D possibly matching TRBD1 (5 bases). There are 12 residues in the CDR3. Germline CDR1 MGHDK, CDR2 SYGVNS. V shed 4 bases and J shed 7 bases, with 10 bases lying between them.

The rearrangement joins TRBV2 to TRBJ2-3; a possible D gene is TRBD2 (6 bases). The CDR3 runs 14 residues. V was clipped by 11 bases and J by 1 base, with 16 bases between them. The germline CDR1 and CDR2 sequences are SNHLY and FYNNEI. The CDR3 loop is CAPPTGTGTDTQYF. The CDR3 nucleotides read TGTGCCCCCCCCACCGGGACTGGCACAGATACGCAGTATTTT.

Regarding this clone: The conserved phenylalanine or tryptophan is not found at the CDR3 terminus, so this likely reflects a read error. It is unclear where the CDR3 begins or ends on the DNA, so no DNA is shown, and the CDR3 is as TCRdb lists it. The rearrangement links TRBV5-1 to TRBJ1-2. Both ends counted, the CDR3 spans 15 residues. Germline values: CDR1 SGHRS, CDR2 YFSETQ. This CDR3 is CASSVTSSPHGGFPL.

In the case of this clone: The same CDR3 arises from other DNA sequences in this sample as well. V usage is TRBV30 and J usage is TRBJ1-6; tentatively, D is TRBD1 (5 bases). Germline V gene lookup returns CDR1 GTSNPN and CDR2 SVGIG (reference sequence). V was trimmed by 0 bases and J by 2 bases, leaving 23 bases between them. The CDR3 totals 20 residues. The CDR3 bases are TGTGCCTGGAGTGTATCCCTCGCGGGGCGCCAAGGCCCCTATAATTCACCCCTCCACTTT. Translated, it gives CAWSVSLAGRQGPYNSPLHF.

The genes are TRBV9 and TRBJ2-2, with TRBD1 identical over 9 bases. This CDR3 has 16 residues. Germline lookup yields CDR1 SGDLS and CDR2 YYNGEE. Losses at the gene ends were 3 bases for V and 4 bases for J; bases not matched to a gene: 7. DNA of the CDR3: TGTGCCAGCAGCGCGACCTTGACAGGGGGCACCGGGGAGCTGTTTTTT. It codes for CASSATLTGGTGELFF.

The rearrangement joins TRBV29-1 to TRBJ2-7; TRBD2 is a possible D gene (5 bases). V was cut by 7 bases and J by 2 bases, with 18 bases left in between. CDR3 length equals 14 residues. The germline V gene encodes CDR1 SQVTM and CDR2 ANQGSEA. As DNA, the CDR3 is TGCAGCGCCGAGGGTCGGCAGCTACCCTACGAGCAGTACTTC. Translating gives CSAEGRQLPYEQYF.

The chain recombines TRBV20-1 with TRBJ1-1, with D perhaps matching TRBD1 (5 bases). Germline V gives CDR1 DFQATT, CDR2 SNEGSKA (reference sequence). The germline V and J ends were trimmed by 3 bases and 10 bases, with 12 bases remaining between them. The CDR3 length is 11 residues. CDR3 bases: TGCAGTGCTAGGCGCGGGACGGGAGCTTTCTTT. This encodes CSARRGTGAFF.

The table lists this clone with a count of one. The rearrangement joins TRBV6-5 to TRBJ1-3; 8 bases map to TRBD1. CDR3 length: 15 amino acids. Germline CDR1 MNHEY, CDR2 SVGAGI. Unmatched junction bases numbered 6, after V lost 4 bases and J lost 4 bases. CDR3 protein: CASSLTGVRGNTIYF. CDR3 DNA sequence: TGTGCCAGCAGTTTGACAGGGGTGCGGGGAAACACCATATATTTT.

The chain is built from TRBV7-2 and TRBJ2-7; D might be TRBD1 (5 bases). CDR3 length equals 17 residues. V lost 5 bases and J lost 1, with 21 bases in between. Germline CDR1 is SGHTA and CDR2 is FQGNSA. CDR3 nucleotide sequence: TGTGCCAGCAGCCAGGGATTTATGGCCAGGCAATCCTACGAGCAGTACTTC. Amino acid sequence: CASSQGFMARQSYEQYF.

The rearrangement links TRBV4-2 to TRBJ2-1, with 8 bases lining up with TRBD2. CDR1 and CDR2 from the germline V gene are LGHNA and YNFKEQ. CDR3 length equals 16 residues. The ends lost 2 bases at V and 6 bases at J; junction bases unmatched: 9. In DNA form, the CDR3 reads TGTGCCAGCAGCCAACCCTCCCGGACTAGCTCCAATGAGCAGTTCTTC. It translates to CASSQPSRTSSNEQFF.

This clone has a handful of counts. The chain uses TRBV15 and TRBJ1-2; D unresolved. Germline V gives CDR1 LNHNV, CDR2 YYDKDF (reference sequence). This CDR3 comprises 16 residues. V was shortened by 2 bases and J by 4 bases, with 17 bases between the two germline ends. The CDR3: CATSRYFPGRRYGYTF. The CDR3 coding sequence is TGTGCCACCAGCAGATATTTCCCGGGAAGGCGCTATGGCTACACCTTC.

The rearrangement uses TRBV6-5 and TRBJ1-2, with D possibly matching TRBD1 (5 bases). Per the germline V gene, CDR1 is MNHEY and CDR2 is SVGAGI. The CDR3 has 15 residues. The V and J ends lost 0 bases and 3 bases respectively, with 11 bases between them. The CDR3 region is CASSYSDRTHYGYTF. The CDR3 region has the DNA TGTGCCAGCAGTTACTCAGACAGAACCCACTATGGCTACACCTTC.

This clone was counted only a few times. This chain links TRBV14 with TRBJ2-2; TRBD2 might be the D (6 bases). Germline V gives CDR1 SGHDN, CDR2 FVKESK. The CDR3 is 16 amino acids. Trimming removed 4 bases from V and 4 bases from J, with 16 bases in between. The CDR3 sequence is CASSRRRRDFTGELFF. The CDR3 DNA is TGTGCCAGCAGCCGAAGACGACGGGACTTCACCGGGGAGCTGTTTTTT. The whole variable domain, filled in from reference TRBV14 and TRBJ2-2, reads EAGVTQFPSHSVIEKGQTVTLRCDPISGHDNLYWYRRVMGKEIKFLLHFVKESKQDESGMPNNRFLAERTGGTYSTLKVQPAELEDSGVYFCASSRRRRDFTGELFFGEGSRLTVL.

The chain is built from TRBV6-1 and TRBJ1-2, with TRBD1 matching 9 bases. Germline V gene lookup returns CDR1 MNHNS and CDR2 SASEGT. The CDR3 extends over 13 amino acids. V lost 6 bases to trimming and J lost 5 bases; unmatched junction nucleotides: 4. The DNA for the CDR3 is TGTGCCAGCAGCCAGACAGGGGGGTATGGCTACACCTTC. Encoded protein: CASSQTGGYGYTF.

The chain carries TRBV27 and TRBJ2-3; D is unresolved. CDR1 MNHEY and CDR2 SMNVEV come from the germline V gene (reference sequence). The V end lost 4 bases, the J end lost 6 bases, and 11 bases lay between the germline ends. The CDR3 covers 13 residues. The CDR3 reads CASSSSLRDTQYF. The CDR3, as DNA: TGTGCCAGCAGTTCCTCCCTCCGGGATACGCAGTATTTT.

V is TRBV6-5 and J is TRBJ1-1; D not certain. CDR1 and CDR2 from the germline V gene are MNHEY and SVGAGI. CDR3 length equals 11 residues. Trimming stripped 6 bases from V and 3 bases from J, with 5 bases between. CDR3: CASSRYTEAFF. The CDR3 region has the DNA TGTGCCAGCAGCAGGTACACTGAAGCTTTCTTT.

The chain joins TRBV4-1 to TRBJ2-7; D perhaps matches TRBD2 (5 bases). CDR1 and CDR2 from the germline V gene are MGHRA and YSYEKL. The V gene lost 0 bases and the J gene lost 3 bases, with 21 bases spanning the gap. The CDR3 consists of 18 residues. In nucleotides, the CDR3 is TGCGCCAGCAGCCAAGATCCTCTCTCCGGAGGCTCCGGCTACGAGCAGTACTTC. Protein: CASSQDPLSGGSGYEQYF.

This rearrangement joins TRBV29-1 to TRBJ1-1, with D possibly matching TRBD1 (6 bases). Germline V lookup: CDR1 SQVTM, CDR2 ANQGSEA. The CDR3 has 11 residues. Trimming took off 6 bases at V and 10 bases at J, with 15 bases between the two ends. The CDR3 DNA reads as TGCAGCGTAACCCGGGGGGCGAGAGCTTTCTTT. It yields the protein CSVTRGARAFF.

The sample holds one count of this clone. This rearrangement joins TRBV4-1 to TRBJ1-1, with D perhaps TRBD1 (5 bases). Per the germline V gene, CDR1 is MGHRA and CDR2 is YSYEKL. V was trimmed by 0 bases and J by 1 base, leaving 12 bases between them. This CDR3 has 16 amino acids. CDR3 amino acids: CASSQDMITGNTEAFF. The DNA of the CDR3 is TGCGCCAGCAGCCAAGATATGATAACAGGGAACACTGAAGCTTTCTTT.

The chain recombines TRBV5-8 with TRBJ1-6; no clear D gene. The V gene lost 0 bases and the J gene lost 4 bases, with 5 bases spanning the gap. Germline CDR1 SGHTS, CDR2 YDEGEE. CDR3 length equals 14 residues. The CDR3 DNA sequence: TGTGCCAGCAGCTTGGGGCCATATAATTCACCCCTCCACTTT. It is translated as CASSLGPYNSPLHF.

V gene TRBV6-5 combines with J gene TRBJ2-5; 10 nucleotides line up with TRBD2. Germline-derived CDR1 and CDR2 are MNHEY and SVGAGI. V lost 2 bases, J lost 4 bases, and 7 bases stayed unmatched. The CDR3 has 16 amino acids. This CDR3 reads CASSYTPGTSVETQYF. As DNA, the CDR3 is TGTGCCAGCAGTTACACGCCCGGGACTAGCGTAGAGACCCAGTACTTC.

The chain combines TRBV6-1 with TRBJ1-4; 9 bases line up with TRBD1. With 10 bases clipped from V and 6 bases from J, the junction kept 9 bases outside the gene matches. From germline, CDR1 is MNHNS and CDR2 SASEGT. The CDR3 spans 14 residues. CDR3 protein: CATSPRTGDEKLFF. The CDR3 DNA sequence: TGTGCCACCTCCCCTAGGACAGGGGATGAAAAACTGTTTTTT.

The chain is built from TRBV2 and TRBJ2-2, with D possibly being TRBD2 (5 bases). The CDR3 consists of 16 residues. The germline V and J ends were trimmed by 0 bases and 6 bases, with 14 bases remaining between them. Germline V gives CDR1 SNHLY, CDR2 FYNNEI. CDR3 DNA sequence: TGTGCCAGCAGTGAAGCTGGGAGATTACGGTCCGGGGAGCTGTTTTTT. Its protein is CASSEAGRLRSGELFF.

The chain couples TRBV6-1 to TRBJ2-5; perhaps TRBD2 as D (5 bases). The V end lost 1 base, the J end lost 5 bases, and 8 bases lay between the germline ends. Germline CDR1 reads MNHNS; CDR2 reads SASEGT. The CDR3 extends over 13 amino acids. The CDR3 reads CASSEVRVETQYF. For the CDR3, the DNA is TGTGCCAGCAGTGAAGTGAGGGTGGAGACCCAGTACTTC.

The rearrangement joins TRBV4-3 to TRBJ2-1; D is ambiguous. The length of the CDR3 is 15 residues. V gave up 3 bases and J gave up 2 bases, with 11 bases separating them. Per germline, CDR1 LGHNA and CDR2 YSLEER. CDR3 region: CASSQGDTTYNEQFF. The CDR3 DNA reads TGCGCCAGCAGCCAGGGTGACACAACCTACAATGAGCAGTTCTTC.